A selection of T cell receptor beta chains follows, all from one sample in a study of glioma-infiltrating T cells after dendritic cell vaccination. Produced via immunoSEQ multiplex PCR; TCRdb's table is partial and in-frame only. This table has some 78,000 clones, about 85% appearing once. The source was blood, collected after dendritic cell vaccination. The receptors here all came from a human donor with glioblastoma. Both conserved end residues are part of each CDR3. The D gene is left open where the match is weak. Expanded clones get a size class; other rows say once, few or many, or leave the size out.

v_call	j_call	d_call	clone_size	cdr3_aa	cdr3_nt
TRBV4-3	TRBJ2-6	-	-	CASSQVGQSGANVLTF	TGCGCCAGCAGCCAAGTAGGACAATCTGGGGCCAACGTCCTGACTTTC
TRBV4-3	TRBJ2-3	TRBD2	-	CASSPNPGLAGVGTDTQYF	TGCGCCAGCAGCCCAAATCCGGGACTAGCGGGGGTTGGTACAGATACGCAGTATTTT
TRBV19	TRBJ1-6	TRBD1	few	CASCPSRDRNSPLHF	TGTGCCAGTTGCCCCTCTAGGGACAGAAATTCACCCCTCCACTTT
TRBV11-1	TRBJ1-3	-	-	CASSPQSGNTIYF	TGTGCCAGCAGCCCCCAGTCTGGAAACACCATATATTTT
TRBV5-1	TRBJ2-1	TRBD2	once	CASSRLAGGRDNEQFF	TGCGCCAGCAGTAGACTAGCGGGAGGGAGGGACAATGAGCAGTTCTTC
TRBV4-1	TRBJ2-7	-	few	CASSQDQGSSYEQYF	TGCGCCAGCAGCCAAGATCAGGGGTCCTCCTACGAGCAGTACTTC
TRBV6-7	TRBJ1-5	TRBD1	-	CASSLDRDRGLCQPQHF	TGTGCCAGCAGTCTCGACCGGGACAGGGGGCTTTGTCAGCCCCAGCATTTT
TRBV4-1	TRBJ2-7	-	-	CASSQEAPSSYEQYF	TGCGCCAGCAGCCAAGAGGCCCCTAGCAGCTACGAGCAGTACTTC
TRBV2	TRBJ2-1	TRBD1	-	CASSRDSSSYNEQFF	TGTGCCAGCAGTCGGGACAGCAGCTCCTACAATGAGCAGTTCTTC
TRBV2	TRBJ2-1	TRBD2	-	CASIPLAVYNEQFF	TGTGCCAGCATACCCCTAGCGGTCTACAATGAGCAGTTCTTC
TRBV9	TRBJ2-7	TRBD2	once	CASSVASRGGEQYF	TGTGCCAGCAGCGTAGCATCTCGGGGGGGAGAGCAGTACTTC
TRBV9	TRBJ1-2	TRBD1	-	CASSSRTGGYGYTF	TGTGCCAGCAGCTCCCGGACAGGGGGCTATGGCTACACCTTC
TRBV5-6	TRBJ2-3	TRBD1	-	CASSLPTGSTDTQYF	TGTGCCAGCAGCCTCCCGACAGGGTCCACAGATACGCAGTATTTT
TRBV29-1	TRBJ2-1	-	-	CSVLAGHEQFF	TGCAGCGTTCTTGCGGGGCATGAGCAGTTCTTC
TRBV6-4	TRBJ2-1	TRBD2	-	CASSDETSGGVCNEQFF	TGTGCCAGCAGTGATGAGACTAGCGGGGGGGTCTGCAATGAGCAGTTCTTC
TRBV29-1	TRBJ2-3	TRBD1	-	CSVEGDRVSTDTQYF	TGCAGCGTTGAAGGGGACAGGGTCAGCACAGATACGCAGTATTTT
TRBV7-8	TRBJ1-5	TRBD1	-	CASSSGQGASGNQPQHF	TGTGCCAGCAGCTCAGGACAGGGGGCGTCTGGCAATCAGCCCCAGCATTTT
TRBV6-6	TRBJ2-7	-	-	CASSRNSGSSYEQYF	TGTGCCAGCAGCCGAAATAGCGGTAGCTCCTACGAGCAGTACTTC
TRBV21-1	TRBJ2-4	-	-	CASSTKGLAKNIQYF	TGTGCCAGCAGCACCAAGGGACTAGCCAAAAACATTCAGTACTTC
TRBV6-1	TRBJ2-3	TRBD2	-	CASSDRGGATDTQYF	TGTGCCAGCAGTGACCGCGGGGGGGCCACAGATACGCAGTATTTT
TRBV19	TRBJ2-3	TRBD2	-	CASSIGRASDTQYF	TGTGCCAGTAGTATCGGGAGGGCCTCAGATACGCAGTATTTT
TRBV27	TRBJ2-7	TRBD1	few	CASSNDRGEQYF	TGTGCCAGCAGCAATGACAGGGGCGAGCAGTACTTC
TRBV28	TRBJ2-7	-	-	CASSLRDSVYEQYF	TGTGCCAGCAGTCTCCGGGACTCTGTTTACGAGCAGTACTTC
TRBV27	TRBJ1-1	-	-	CARPENTEAFF	TGTGCCAGGCCAGAGAACACTGAAGCTTTCTTT
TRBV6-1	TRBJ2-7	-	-	CASSEIMEVTSYEQYF	TGTGCCAGCAGTGAAATTATGGAAGTGACTAGCTACGAGCAGTACTTC
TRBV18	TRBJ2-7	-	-	CASSPPGSHEQYF	TGTGCCAGCTCACCGCCAGGGTCCCACGAGCAGTACTTC
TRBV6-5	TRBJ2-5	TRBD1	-	CASSYSLDRVETQYF	TGTGCCAGCAGTTACTCCTTGGACAGGGTGGAGACCCAGTACTTC
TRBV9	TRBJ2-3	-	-	CASSVGQRERGTDTQYF	TGTGCCAGCAGCGTAGGTCAAAGGGAGCGGGGCACAGATACGCAGTATTTT
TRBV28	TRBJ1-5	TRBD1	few	CASGADRVVGQPQHF	TGTGCCAGCGGCGCAGACAGGGTAGTAGGCCAGCCCCAGCATTTT
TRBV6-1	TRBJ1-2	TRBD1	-	CASSSGTGSYGYTF	TGTGCCAGCAGTTCCGGGACAGGGAGCTATGGCTACACCTTC
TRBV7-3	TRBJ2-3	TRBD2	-	CASKSGDTDTQYF	TGTGCCAGCAAGAGCGGGGACACAGATACGCAGTATTTT
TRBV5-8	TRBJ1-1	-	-	CASSPRGGVLNTEAFF	TGTGCCAGCAGCCCCCGGGGTGGGGTGTTGAACACTGAAGCTTTCTTT
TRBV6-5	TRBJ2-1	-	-	CASSPGVGRNGQFF	TGTGCCAGCTCCCCTGGGGTAGGGAGAAATGGGCAGTTCTTC
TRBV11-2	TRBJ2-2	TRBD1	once	CASSESGTAVLRELFF	TGTGCCAGCAGCGAGTCCGGGACAGCCGTTTTGCGGGAGCTGTTTTTT
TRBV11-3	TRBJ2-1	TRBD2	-	CASSPSLSGGYNEQFF	TGTGCCAGCAGCCCTAGTTTAAGCGGGGGATACAATGAGCAGTTCTTC
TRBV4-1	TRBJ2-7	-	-	CASSQAGTQSYEQYF	TGCGCCAGCAGCCAAGCCGGGACACAGTCCTACGAGCAGTACTTC
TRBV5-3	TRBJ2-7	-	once	CARSFRVQRVYEQYF	TGTGCCAGAAGCTTCAGGGTCCAGCGTGTTTACGAGCAGTACTTC
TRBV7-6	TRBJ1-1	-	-	CASSLAWRGGTEAFF	TGTGCCAGCAGCTTAGCGTGGAGGGGAGGCACTGAAGCTTTCTTT
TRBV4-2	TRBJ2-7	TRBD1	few	CASSLSGQGAEQYF	TGTGCCAGCAGCCTATCGGGACAGGGGGCCGAGCAGTACTTC